The 27 T cell receptor beta chains in this list originate from one sample, sequenced in a study of graft-versus-host responses after intestinal transplantation. The table came from immunoSEQ multiplex PCR; TCRdb's copy has only in-frame clones and leaves some out. Of tens of thousands of clones in the sample, around 90% were seen once. These receptors are not linked to any known antigen. The starting material was unstimulated CD8+ T cells sorted from spleen or lymph node cells, obtained before transplant. These receptors were taken from a human donor who was the organ donor for an intestinal transplant.

The rearrangement links TRBV7-9 to TRBJ2-1; 8 positions match TRBD1. Trimming removed 5 bases from V and 8 bases from J; junction bases left unmatched: 5. This CDR3 spans 13 amino acids. CDR1 and CDR2 from the germline V gene are SEHNR and FQNEAQ (reference sequence). In nucleotides, the CDR3 is TGTGCCAGCAGCCCAGGACAGGGCGATGAGCAGTTCTTC. Its translation is CASSPGQGDEQFF.

The V and J genes are TRBV2 and TRBJ2-3, with TRBD2 matching over 14 bases. CDR3 length: 19 amino acids. The germline gives CDR1 SNHLY, CDR2 FYNNEI. V trimming: 3 bases; J trimming: 0 bases; junction bases outside the gene matches: 8. This CDR3 is CASSDPGGLAGGSTDTQYF. The CDR3 DNA reads TGTGCCAGCAGTGACCCCGGCGGACTAGCGGGGGGTAGCACAGATACGCAGTATTTT.

This clone has only one observation. V gene TRBV29-1 combines with J gene TRBJ1-3; no clear D gene. The CDR3 totals 14 residues. Germline CDR1 reads SQVTM; CDR2 reads ANQGSEA. The V gene lost 4 bases and the J gene lost 4 bases, with 14 bases spanning the gap. CDR3 DNA: TGCAGCGTTGTGGGAGGCGAATTCGGAAACACCATATATTTT. Translated, it gives CSVVGGEFGNTIYF.

This chain connects TRBV27 to TRBJ2-3, with D perhaps TRBD2 (9 bases). The germline V and J ends were trimmed by 10 bases and 4 bases, with 21 bases remaining between them. CDR1 is MNHEY, CDR2 SMNVEV, per germline (reference sequence). The CDR3 contains 15 residues. The chain's CDR3 is CAIRGPGLASDTQYF. Here the CDR3 DNA reads TGTGCCATCAGGGGGCCGGGACTAGCATCAGATACGCAGTATTTT.

The genes are TRBV27 and TRBJ2-1; 11 nucleotides align to TRBD2. Germline CDR1 reads MNHEY; CDR2 reads SMNVEV (reference sequence). The CDR3 spans 17 residues. Germline trimming cut 4 bases from V and 5 bases from J; bases unmatched to any gene: 10. The CDR3 spells CASSWAISGGANNEQFF. The CDR3 nucleotides are TGTGCCAGCAGTTGGGCAATTAGCGGGGGGGCAAACAATGAGCAGTTCTTC.

The CDR3 loop is CASGLGGKVNSPLHF. The CDR3, as DNA: TGTGCCAGTGGGTTGGGGGGAAAGGTTAATTCACCCCTCCACTTT. This sequence joins TRBV19 and TRBJ1-6; possible D gene TRBD1, 5 bases. Germline loops: CDR1 LNHDA, CDR2 SQIVND (reference sequence). Trimming removed 8 bases at V and 6 bases at J, with 17 bases between. The CDR3 totals 15 residues.

The J gene is TRBJ1-1, the V gene TRBV6-5; no firm D call. The CDR3 is made up of 13 amino acids. Trimming cost V 6 bases and J 3 bases, with 11 bases left between them. Germline CDR1 reads MNHEY; CDR2 reads SVGAGI. In DNA, the CDR3 is TGTGCCAGCAGGAATAGCGGGTACACTGAAGCTTTCTTT. It encodes CASRNSGYTEAFF.

The V and J genes are TRBV6-4 and TRBJ2-3; no definite D call. V was clipped by 2 bases and J by 3 bases, with 3 bases between them. Germline V gene lookup returns CDR1 MRHNA and CDR2 SNTAGT. The CDR3 spans 12 residues. For the CDR3, the DNA is TGTGCCAGCAGTGACCTGACAGATACGCAGTATTTT. Its translation: CASSDLTDTQYF.

The chain couples TRBV27 to TRBJ1-5; D possibly corresponds to TRBD1 (6 bases). Per germline, CDR1 MNHEY and CDR2 SMNVEV (reference sequence). V lost 5 bases and J lost 0, with 8 bases in between. The CDR3 sequence is 14 residues long. The DNA for the CDR3 is TGTGCCAGCAGTGTACAGGGTAGCAATCAGCCCCAGCATTTT. It translates to CASSVQGSNQPQHF.

This clone was observed a few times. The chain has TRBV15 and TRBJ2-3, with 7 bases aligning to TRBD1. The junction had 21 bases not matched to a gene; V was cut back by 0 bases and J by 0 bases. This CDR3 contains 22 residues. Germline V gene lookup returns CDR1 LNHNV and CDR2 YYDKDF (reference sequence). As DNA, the CDR3 is TGTGCCACCAGCAGAGATGTTATCCTAGGGACAGATTTTTCCCATAGCACAGATACGCAGTATTTT. As protein: CATSRDVILGTDFSHSTDTQYF.

The chain links TRBV28 to TRBJ1-3, with D maybe TRBD1 (6 bases). Germline CDR1 is MDHEN and CDR2 is SYDVKM. CDR3 size: 18 residues. Trimming pared 4 bases from V and 0 bases from J, leaving 19 bases between. The CDR3 DNA reads TGTGCCAGCAGTTCCGCATACCGGGACAACCTCTCTGGAAACACCATATATTTT. It specifies CASSSAYRDNLSGNTIYF. Based on the CDR3 plus reference TRBV28 and TRBJ1-3, the full variable domain is DVKVTQSSRYLVKRTGEKVFLECVQDMDHENMFWYRQDPGLGLRLIYFSYDVKMKEKGDIPEGYSVSREKKERFSLILESASTNQTSMYLCASSSAYRDNLSGNTIYFGEGSWLTVV.

The V and J genes are TRBV4-3 and TRBJ1-3; D unclear. The V end lost 0 bases, the J end lost 2 bases, and 8 bases lay between the germline ends. In germline, CDR1 is LGHNA, CDR2 YSLEER. The CDR3 is 15 residues long. The CDR3 loop is CASSQELPAGNTIYF. Written as DNA, the CDR3 is TGCGCCAGCAGCCAAGAACTCCCGGCTGGAAACACCATATATTTT.

V gene TRBV6-5 combines with J gene TRBJ1-4; D unresolved. CDR3 length equals 16 residues. Trimming left V 2 bases short and J 2 bases short, with 12 bases between. CDR1 and CDR2 from the germline V gene are MNHEY and SVGAGI. For the CDR3, the DNA is TGTGCCAGCAGTTACGGAGGGTATGGGACTAATGAAAAACTGTTTTTT. Residues: CASSYGGYGTNEKLFF.

The chain uses TRBV7-9 and TRBJ1-2; 10 nucleotides match TRBD1. CDR3 length: 14 amino acids. Germline V CDR1 and CDR2: SEHNR, FQNEAQ (reference sequence). Trimming at V came to 0 bases and at J to 6 bases, leaving 1 base not matched to a gene. The CDR3 DNA sequence: TGTGCCAGCAGCTTAGCGACAGGGGGCAATGGCTACACCTTC. Translated, it gives CASSLATGGNGYTF.

V is TRBV2 and J is TRBJ1-4; the match to TRBD1 covers 9 bases. Germline values: CDR1 SNHLY, CDR2 FYNNEI. The CDR3 is 19 residues long. V shed 2 bases and J 8 bases; nucleotides not matched to a gene: 18. For the CDR3, the DNA is TGTGCCAGCAGTGAAAGGGGAATAGGACCGGGACAGGGACTAGAAAAACTGTTTTTT. Residues: CASSERGIGPGQGLEKLFF.

V and J are TRBV11-3 and TRBJ2-7; the D gene is possibly TRBD2 (7 bases). This CDR3 spans 17 amino acids. Germline V gene sequence: CDR1 SGHNT, CDR2 YENEEA. The V gene lost 0 bases and the J gene lost 4 bases, with 19 bases spanning the gap. The chain's CDR3 is CASSLERVRGAYYEQYV. The CDR3 nucleotides are TGTGCCAGCAGCTTAGAAAGGGTCCGGGGGGCGTATTACGAGCAGTACGTC.

This clone was seen just once. The chain recombines TRBV2 with TRBJ2-1; 9 nucleotides line up with TRBD2. Germline lookup yields CDR1 SNHLY and CDR2 FYNNEI. V shed 6 bases, J shed 0 bases, and the junction held 15 bases outside the gene matches. CDR3 length equals 19 residues. The CDR3 DNA reads TGTGCCAGCAGGGGCCTTGTGAGCGGGGGGACCTACTCCTACAATGAGCAGTTCTTC. It is translated as CASRGLVSGGTYSYNEQFF.

The rearrangement joins TRBV5-6 to TRBJ1-1; D uncertain. This CDR3 comprises 14 residues. Trimming took off 2 bases at V and 4 bases at J, with 12 bases between the two ends. Looked up from germline, CDR1 is SGHDT and CDR2 is YYEEEE. The DNA of the CDR3 is TGTGCCAGCAGCTTACTTCTAGGAGTCACTGAAGCTTTCTTT. Its protein product is CASSLLLGVTEAFF. The complete variable domain, with remaining parts taken from reference TRBV5-6 and TRBJ1-1, reads DAGVTQSPTHLIKTRGQQVTLRCSPKSGHDTVSWYQQALGQGPQFIFQYYEEEERQRGNFPDRFSGHQFPNYSSELNVNALLLGDSALYLCASSLLLGVTEAFFGQGTRLTVV.

The chain has TRBV29-1 and TRBJ1-2, with D tentatively TRBD1 (6 bases). Germline CDR1 SQVTM, CDR2 ANQGSEA. This CDR3 has 15 residues. V was cut by 0 bases and J by 4 bases, with 15 bases left in between. CDR3 in DNA: TGCAGCGTTGAAGATACCAGGGGACATGGCTATGGCTACACCTTC. Its protein product is CSVEDTRGHGYGYTF.

V usage is TRBV27 and J usage is TRBJ2-7, with D possibly matching TRBD1 (6 bases). V was shortened by 4 bases and J by 3 bases, with 13 bases between the two germline ends. Germline CDR1 is MNHEY and CDR2 is SMNVEV (reference sequence). This CDR3 comprises 14 residues. In DNA form, the CDR3 reads TGTGCCAGCAGTTCACGGGACACTGACTACGAGCAGTACGTC. It translates to CASSSRDTDYEQYV.

This clone was detected once. The chain carries TRBV4-3 and TRBJ2-1, with 10 bases identical to TRBD2. CDR1 is LGHNA and CDR2 is YSLEER in the germline V gene. V lost 0 bases to trimming and J lost 8 bases; unmatched junction nucleotides: 13. The CDR3 has 18 residues. This CDR3 reads CASSQDPPAGGPAYEQFF. DNA for the CDR3: TGCGCCAGCAGCCAAGATCCACCAGCGGGGGGGCCGGCATATGAGCAGTTCTTC.

The genes are TRBV5-8 and TRBJ2-7, with D maybe TRBD1 (6 bases). There are 13 residues in the CDR3. With 4 bases removed from V and 3 bases from J, the gap between germline ends came to 11 bases. Looked up from germline, CDR1 is SGHTS and CDR2 is YDEGEE. CDR3 in amino acids: CASSDGQNYEQYV. CDR3 nucleotide sequence: TGTGCCAGCAGCGATGGACAGAACTACGAGCAGTACGTC.

This clone has just one count. CDR3 sequence reads: CASSLVRTGELFF. CDR3 coding DNA: TGTGCCAGCAGCTTAGTTAGAACCGGGGAGCTGTTTTTT. This chain joins TRBV11-2 and TRBJ2-2; D is undetermined. Trimming stripped 1 base from V and 5 bases from J, with 5 bases between. This CDR3 has 13 residues. Germline lookup yields CDR1 SGHAT and CDR2 FQNNGV.

V and J are TRBV28 and TRBJ1-3; D unclear. In germline, CDR1 is MDHEN, CDR2 SYDVKM. Trimming shortened V by 5 bases and J by 6 bases, and 5 bases separated the two germline ends. The CDR3 runs 11 residues. This CDR3 reads CASSQKNTIYF. CDR3 coding DNA: TGTGCCAGCAGTCAAAAAAACACCATATATTTT.

The V call is TRBV7-8, the J call TRBJ1-2; TRBD1 agrees at 7 bases. This CDR3 is 18 amino acids long. In germline, CDR1 is SGHVS, CDR2 FQNEAQ. J lost 5 bases, V lost 1 base, and 16 bases had no gene match. The CDR3 is CASSLGQGGFPNKYGYTF. CDR3 bases: TGTGCCAGCAGCTTAGGACAGGGAGGTTTCCCGAACAAATATGGCTACACCTTC.

This clone was seen only once. The rearrangement links TRBV9 to TRBJ2-2, with D unresolved. Between the trimmed V and J ends, which lost 3 bases and 3 bases, there was a span of 3 bases. Per germline, CDR1 SGDLS and CDR2 YYNGEE. The CDR3 length is 12 residues. The CDR3 DNA reads TGTGCCAGCAGCGGAGACACCGGGGAGCTGTTTTTT. It specifies CASSGDTGELFF. Full variable domain (outside the CDR3, taken from reference TRBV9 and TRBJ2-2): DSGVTQTPKHLITATGQRVTLRCSPRSGDLSVYWYQQSLDQGLQFLIQYYNGEERAKGNILERFSAQQFPDLHSELNLSSLELGDSALYFCASSGDTGELFFGEGSRLTVL.

This rearrangement joins TRBV27 to TRBJ1-1, with TRBD1 matching over 7 bases. CDR1 is MNHEY and CDR2 is SMNVEV in the germline V gene (reference sequence). V lost 7 bases, J lost 2 bases, and 4 bases stayed unmatched. The CDR3 is made up of 13 amino acids. CDR3 amino acids: CASTGGPNTEAFF. The DNA of the CDR3 is TGTGCCAGCACAGGGGGACCAAACACTGAAGCTTTCTTT.